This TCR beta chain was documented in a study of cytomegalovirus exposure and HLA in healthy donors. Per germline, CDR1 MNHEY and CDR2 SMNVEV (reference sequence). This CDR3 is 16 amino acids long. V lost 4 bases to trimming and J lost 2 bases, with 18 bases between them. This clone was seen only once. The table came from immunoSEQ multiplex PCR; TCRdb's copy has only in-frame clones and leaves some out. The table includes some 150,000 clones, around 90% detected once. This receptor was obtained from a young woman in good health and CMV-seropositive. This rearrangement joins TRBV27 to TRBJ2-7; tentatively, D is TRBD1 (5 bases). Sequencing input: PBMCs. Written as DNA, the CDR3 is TGTGCCAGCAGTTATCTTCCAGGGATGGGGACCTACGAGCAGTACTTC. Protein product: CASSYLPGMGTYEQYF.